One TCR beta chain is described in this entry. This sample was included in a study of blood T cell repertoires in COVID-19. Study at large: Sources were T cells, B-cell-depleted T cells, or PBMCs; the material itself was cDNA or gDNA.

The Seattle patients, enrolled during active infection, were followed longitudinally. Some clones are missing from TCRdb's copy, which holds only in-frame ones; the method was immunoSEQ multiplex PCR. The sample lists about 170,000 clones; almost 85% were seen once. This CDR3 is built from 14 residues. Looked up from germline, CDR1 is SEHNR and CDR2 is FQNEAQ (reference sequence). Trimming pared 8 bases from V and 2 bases from J, leaving 13 bases between. The source is a woman of 80 years or more with COVID-19, enrolled during active disease. The rearrangement links TRBV7-9 to TRBJ2-1; D not certain. Sequenced sample: peripheral blood. The CDR3 nucleotides are TGTGCCAGCCTTTTCTCTGGAGCCTACAATGAGCAGTTCTTC. Translating gives CASLFSGAYNEQFF.